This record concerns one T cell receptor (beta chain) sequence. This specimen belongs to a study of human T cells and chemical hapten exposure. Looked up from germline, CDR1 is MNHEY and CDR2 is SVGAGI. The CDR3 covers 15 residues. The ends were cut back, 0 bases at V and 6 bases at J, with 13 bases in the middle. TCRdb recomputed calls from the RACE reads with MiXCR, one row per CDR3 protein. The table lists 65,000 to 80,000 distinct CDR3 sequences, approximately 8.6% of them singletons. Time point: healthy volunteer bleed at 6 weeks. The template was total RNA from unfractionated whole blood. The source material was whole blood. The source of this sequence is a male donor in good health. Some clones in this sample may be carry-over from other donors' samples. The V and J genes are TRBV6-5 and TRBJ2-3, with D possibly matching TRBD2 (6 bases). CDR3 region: CASSYSNGGEDTQYF. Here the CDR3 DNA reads TGTGCCAGCAGTTACTCGAACGGGGGAGAGGATACGCAGTATTTT.